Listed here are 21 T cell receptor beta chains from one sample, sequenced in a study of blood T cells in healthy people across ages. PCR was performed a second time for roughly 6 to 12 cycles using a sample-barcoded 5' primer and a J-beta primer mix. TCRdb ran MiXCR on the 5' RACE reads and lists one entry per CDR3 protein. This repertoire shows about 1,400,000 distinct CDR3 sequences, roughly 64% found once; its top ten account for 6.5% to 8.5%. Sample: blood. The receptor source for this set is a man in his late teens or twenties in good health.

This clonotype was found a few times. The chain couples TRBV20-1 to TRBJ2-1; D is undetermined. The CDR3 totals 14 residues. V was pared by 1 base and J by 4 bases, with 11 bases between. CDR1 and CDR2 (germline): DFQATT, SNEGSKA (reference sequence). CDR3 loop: CSARGTIPYNEQFF. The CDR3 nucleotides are TGCAGTGCTAGAGGGACGATTCCTTACAATGAGCAGTTCTTC.

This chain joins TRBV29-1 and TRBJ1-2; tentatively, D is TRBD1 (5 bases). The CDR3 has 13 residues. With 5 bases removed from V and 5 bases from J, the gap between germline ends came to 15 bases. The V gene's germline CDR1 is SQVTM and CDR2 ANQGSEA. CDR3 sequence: CSVWRGPLYGYTF. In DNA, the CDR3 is TGCAGCGTTTGGCGGGGACCACTTTATGGCTACACCTTC.

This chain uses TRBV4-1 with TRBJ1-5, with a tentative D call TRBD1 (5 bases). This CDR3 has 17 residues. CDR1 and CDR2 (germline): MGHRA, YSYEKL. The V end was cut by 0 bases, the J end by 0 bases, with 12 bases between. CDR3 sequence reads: CASSQDSTGGSNQPQHF. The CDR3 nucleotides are TGCGCCAGCAGCCAAGATAGCACAGGTGGTAGCAATCAGCCCCAGCATTTT.

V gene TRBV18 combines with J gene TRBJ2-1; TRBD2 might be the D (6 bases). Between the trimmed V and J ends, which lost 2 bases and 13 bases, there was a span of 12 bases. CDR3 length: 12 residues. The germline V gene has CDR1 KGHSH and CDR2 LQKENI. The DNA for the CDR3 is TGTGCCAGCTCACCAAGCTCTGCGGGACAGTTCTTC. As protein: CASSPSSAGQFF.

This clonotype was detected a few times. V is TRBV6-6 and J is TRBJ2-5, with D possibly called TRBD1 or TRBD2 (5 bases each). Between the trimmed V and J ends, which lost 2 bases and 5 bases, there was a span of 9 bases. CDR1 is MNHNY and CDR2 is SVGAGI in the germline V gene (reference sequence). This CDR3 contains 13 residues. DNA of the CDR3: TGTGCCAGCAGTTACGGGACCCCGGAGACCCAGTACTTC. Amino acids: CASSYGTPETQYF.

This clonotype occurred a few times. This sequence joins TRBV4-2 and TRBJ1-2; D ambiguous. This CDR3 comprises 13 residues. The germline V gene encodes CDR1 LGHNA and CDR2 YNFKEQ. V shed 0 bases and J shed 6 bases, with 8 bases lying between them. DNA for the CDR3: TGTGCCAGCAGCCAAGATGGAGTCAATGGCTACACCTTC. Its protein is CASSQDGVNGYTF.

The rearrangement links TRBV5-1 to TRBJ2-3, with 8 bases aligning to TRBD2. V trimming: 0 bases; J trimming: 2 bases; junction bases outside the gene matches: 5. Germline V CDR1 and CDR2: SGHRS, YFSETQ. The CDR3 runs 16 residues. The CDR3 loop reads CASSLGLARATDTQYF. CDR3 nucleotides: TGCGCCAGCAGCTTGGGACTAGCGAGAGCCACAGATACGCAGTATTTT.

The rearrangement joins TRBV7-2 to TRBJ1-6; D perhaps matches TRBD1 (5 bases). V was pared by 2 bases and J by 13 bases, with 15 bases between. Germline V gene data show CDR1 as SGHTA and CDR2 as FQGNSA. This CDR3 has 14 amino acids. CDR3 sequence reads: CASSLKTDRTPLHF. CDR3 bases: TGTGCCAGCAGCTTAAAGACAGACCGGACTCCCCTCCACTTT.

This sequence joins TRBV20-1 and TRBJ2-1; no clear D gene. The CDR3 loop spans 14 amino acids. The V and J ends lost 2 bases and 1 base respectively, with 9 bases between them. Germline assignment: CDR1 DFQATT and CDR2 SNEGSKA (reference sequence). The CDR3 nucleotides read TGCAGTGCTAGACTTTTGACATCCTACAATGAGCAGTTCTTC. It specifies CSARLLTSYNEQFF.

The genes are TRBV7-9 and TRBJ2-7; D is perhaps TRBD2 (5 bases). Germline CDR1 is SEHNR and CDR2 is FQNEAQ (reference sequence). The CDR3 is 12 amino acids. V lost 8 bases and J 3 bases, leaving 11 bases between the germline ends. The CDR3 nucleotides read TGTGCCAGCTCGGGATACAACTACGAGCAGTACTTC. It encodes CASSGYNYEQYF.

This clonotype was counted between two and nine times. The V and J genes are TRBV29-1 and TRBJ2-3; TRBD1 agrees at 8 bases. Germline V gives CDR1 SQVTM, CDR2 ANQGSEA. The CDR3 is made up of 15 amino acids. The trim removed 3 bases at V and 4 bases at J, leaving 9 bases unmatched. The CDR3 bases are TGCAGCGTTGAGGGCACGGACAGGGCTGCAGATACGCAGTATTTT. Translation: CSVEGTDRAADTQYF.

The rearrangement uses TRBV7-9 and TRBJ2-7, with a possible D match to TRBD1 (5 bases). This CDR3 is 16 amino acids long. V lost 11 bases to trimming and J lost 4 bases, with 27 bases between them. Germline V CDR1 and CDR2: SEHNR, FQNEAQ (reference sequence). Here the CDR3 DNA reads TGTGCCTGCCAGGGCGGAAGGGCGCGGTCAGGGTACGAGCAGTACTTC. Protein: CACQGGRARSGYEQYF.

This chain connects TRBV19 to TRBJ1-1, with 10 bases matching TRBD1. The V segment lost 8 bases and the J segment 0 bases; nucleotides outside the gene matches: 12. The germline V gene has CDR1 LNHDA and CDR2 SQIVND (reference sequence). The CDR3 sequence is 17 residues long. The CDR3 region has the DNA TGTGCCAGTGACGCGGGGGGACAGGGGATGCTGAACACTGAAGCTTTCTTT. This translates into CASDAGGQGMLNTEAFF.

CDR3 coding DNA: TGTGCCAGCAGCTTAAGCCCCGAAGTGGGAAACATTCAGTACTTC. Protein product: CASSLSPEVGNIQYF. The chain combines TRBV7-2 with TRBJ2-4; D call uncertain. CDR3 size: 15 residues. The V end lost 2 bases, the J end lost 6 bases, and 14 bases lay between the germline ends. Germline CDR1 reads SGHTA; CDR2 reads FQGNSA.

The CDR3 loop reads CASKRITGGLDEQYF. CDR3 nucleotides: TGTGCCAGCAAACGTATTACAGGGGGCCTTGACGAGCAGTACTTC. The chain joins TRBV27 to TRBJ2-7; 9 bases align to TRBD1. The germline CDR1 and CDR2 sequences are MNHEY and SMNVEV (reference sequence). V lost 7 bases, J lost 5 bases, and 12 bases stayed unmatched. This CDR3 comprises 15 residues.

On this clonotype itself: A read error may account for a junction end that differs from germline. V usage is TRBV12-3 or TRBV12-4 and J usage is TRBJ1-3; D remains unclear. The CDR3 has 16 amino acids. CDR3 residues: CASSLARALSGNTIYF. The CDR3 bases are TGTGCCAGCAGTTTAGCGCGAGCACTTTCTGGGAACACCATATATTTT.

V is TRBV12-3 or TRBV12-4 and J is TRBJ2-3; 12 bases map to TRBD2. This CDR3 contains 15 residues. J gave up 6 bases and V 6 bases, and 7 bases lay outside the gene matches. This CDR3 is CASRWTSGTEDTQYF. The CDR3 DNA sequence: TGTGCCAGCAGGTGGACTAGCGGGACTGAGGATACGCAGTATTTT.

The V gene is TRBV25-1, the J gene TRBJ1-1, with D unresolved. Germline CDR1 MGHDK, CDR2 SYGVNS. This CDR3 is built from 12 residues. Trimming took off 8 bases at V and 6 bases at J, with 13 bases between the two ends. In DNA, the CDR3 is TGTGCCAGCGCTACCGCCTGGGCTGAAGCTTTCTTT. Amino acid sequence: CASATAWAEAFF.

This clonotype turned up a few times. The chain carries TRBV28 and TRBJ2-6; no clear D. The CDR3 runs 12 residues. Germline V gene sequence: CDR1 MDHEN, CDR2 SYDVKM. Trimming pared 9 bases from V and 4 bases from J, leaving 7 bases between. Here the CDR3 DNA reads TGTGCCAGTGGGTTAGGGGCCAACGTCCTGACTTTC. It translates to CASGLGANVLTF. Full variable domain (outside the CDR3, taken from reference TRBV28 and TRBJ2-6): DVKVTQSSRYLVKRTGEKVFLECVQDMDHENMFWYRQDPGLGLRLIYFSYDVKMKEKGDIPEGYSVSREKKERFSLILESASTNQTSMYLCASGLGANVLTFGAGSRLTVL.

The CDR3 DNA follows: TGCGCCAGCAGAACCACTAGCGGGGAGGGGGAGCAGTACTTC. Translated: CASRTTSGEGEQYF. V gene TRBV4-3 combines with J gene TRBJ2-7, with TRBD2 matching over 10 bases. There are 14 residues in the CDR3. Germline CDR1 LGHNA, CDR2 YSLEER. The J segment lost 7 bases and the V segment lost 6 bases, leaving 9 bases of the junction unmatched.

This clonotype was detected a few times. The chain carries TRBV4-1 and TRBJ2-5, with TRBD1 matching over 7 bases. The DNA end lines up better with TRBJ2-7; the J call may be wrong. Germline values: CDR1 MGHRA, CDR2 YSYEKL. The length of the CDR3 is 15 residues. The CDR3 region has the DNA TGCGCCAGCAGCCATGAAGACAGGGTTGCGGACGAGCAGTACTTC. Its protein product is CASSHEDRVADEQYF.